A selection of T cell receptor beta chains follows, all from one sample in a study of OX40 agonist ivuxolimab in advanced cancers. TCRdb's copy holds only in-frame clones and misses some; the assay was immunoSEQ multiplex PCR. The table shows about 110,000 clones, with 90% occurring only once. This material consisted of CD4+ or CD8+ T cells sorted from blood, taken in a trial of the OX40 agonist ivuxolimab. The receptor set was obtained from an adult with an advanced solid tumor such as melanoma, head and neck, liver or kidney cancer. The CDR3 runs from the conserved cysteine through the conserved F or W. The D gene is left open where the match is weak. Clone size, where shown, is once, few, many, or a class for clones that have expanded.

D: TRBD1; J: TRBJ1-2; size: -; V: TRBV2; CDR3: CASRPGQGAYGYTF; DNA: TGTGCCAGCAGACCCGGACAGGGTGCCTATGGCTACACCTTC
D: TRBD2; J: TRBJ2-5; size: -; V: TRBV7-3; CDR3: CASSLTSSGQETQYF; DNA: TGTGCCAGCAGCTTAACCTCTAGCGGGCAAGAGACCCAGTACTTC
D: -; J: TRBJ2-7; size: -; V: TRBV18; CDR3: CASSPLGGYEQYF; DNA: TGTGCCAGCTCACCACTGGGGGGTTACGAGCAGTACTTC
D: -; J: TRBJ2-7; size: -; V: TRBV7-2; CDR3: CASSLPGTYEQYF; DNA: TGTGCCAGCAGCTTACCGGGAACCTACGAGCAGTACTTC
D: TRBD1; J: TRBJ2-1; size: -; V: TRBV7-2; CDR3: CASSPQGLSYNEQFF; DNA: TGTGCCAGCAGCCCACAGGGGCTGAGCTACAATGAGCAGTTCTTC
D: TRBD1; J: TRBJ1-1; size: -; V: TRBV28; CDR3: CASSLPGQGYEAFF; DNA: TGTGCCAGCAGTTTACCCGGACAGGGCTATGAAGCTTTCTTT
D: -; J: TRBJ1-1; size: -; V: TRBV25-1; CDR3: CASSGNNPGTEAFF; DNA: TGTGCCAGCAGTGGGAACAACCCCGGCACTGAAGCTTTCTTT
D: -; J: TRBJ1-1; size: -; V: TRBV30; CDR3: CAWRSGDTEAFF; DNA: TGTGCCTGGAGGTCGGGGGACACTGAAGCTTTCTTT
D: -; J: TRBJ2-1; size: -; V: TRBV5-1; CDR3: CASSLAGSNEQFF; DNA: TGCGCCAGCAGCTTGGCGGGGTCGAATGAGCAGTTCTTC
D: -; J: TRBJ2-3; size: -; V: TRBV15; CDR3: CATSRDLGAGTDTQYF; DNA: TGTGCCACCAGCAGAGATCTCGGGGCGGGGACAGATACGCAGTATTTT
D: TRBD2; J: TRBJ2-3; size: -; V: TRBV28; CDR3: CASSLYGGGPGTDTQYF; DNA: TGTGCCAGCAGTTTATACGGGGGGGGACCCGGCACAGATACGCAGTATTTT
D: -; J: TRBJ1-5; size: -; V: TRBV6-5; CDR3: CASSYSGGSGQPQHF; DNA: TGTGCCAGCAGTTACTCTGGGGGCTCTGGTCAGCCCCAGCATTTT
D: -; J: TRBJ2-7; size: -; V: TRBV7-2; CDR3: CASSLSGAYEQYF; DNA: TGTGCCAGCAGCTTGAGCGGAGCCTACGAGCAGTACTTC
D: -; J: TRBJ2-1; size: -; V: TRBV10-2; CDR3: CASSESGTSSSYNEQFF; DNA: TGCGCCAGCAGTGAGTCAGGGACCTCTAGCTCCTACAATGAGCAGTTCTTC
D: TRBD1; J: TRBJ2-3; size: -; V: TRBV15; CDR3: CATNTGADTQYF; DNA: TGTGCCACCAATACAGGGGCGGATACGCAGTATTTT
D: TRBD1; J: TRBJ1-1; size: -; V: TRBV19; CDR3: CASTTGEFRYTEAFF; DNA: TGTGCCAGTACTACAGGGGAGTTTCGGTACACTGAAGCTTTCTTT
D: -; J: TRBJ2-1; size: -; V: TRBV6-5; CDR3: CASSYSRSGATDEQFF; DNA: TGTGCCAGCAGTTACTCGAGGTCTGGGGCTACGGATGAGCAGTTCTTC
D: TRBD1; J: TRBJ1-2; size: -; V: TRBV30; CDR3: CAWTGQGHGYTF; DNA: TGTGCCTGGACCGGACAGGGGCATGGCTACACCTTC
D: TRBD2; J: TRBJ2-2; size: -; V: TRBV27; CDR3: CASSPSGLNDGELFF; DNA: TGTGCCAGCAGTCCCTCGGGACTAAACGACGGGGAGCTGTTTTTT
D: -; J: TRBJ1-2; size: -; V: TRBV6-1; CDR3: CASRHREYTF; DNA: TGTGCCAGCAGGCACAGGGAATACACCTTC
D: -; J: TRBJ2-1; size: -; V: TRBV5-1; CDR3: CASSVPGGEGEQFF; DNA: TGCGCCAGCAGCGTCCCTGGGGGCGAAGGTGAGCAGTTCTTC
D: TRBD1; J: TRBJ2-1; size: -; V: TRBV7-6; CDR3: CASSLGGQGYNEQFF; DNA: TGTGCCAGTAGCTTAGGGGGACAGGGCTACAATGAGCAGTTCTTC
D: -; J: TRBJ1-2; size: -; V: TRBV6-5; CDR3: CASSYSRGWSYGYTF; DNA: TGTGCCAGCAGTTACTCGAGGGGATGGAGCTATGGCTACACCTTC
D: TRBD2; J: TRBJ2-1; size: -; V: TRBV25-1; CDR3: CASSELAGGSYEQFF; DNA: TGTGCCAGCAGTGAACTAGCGGGGGGGTCGTATGAGCAGTTCTTC
D: TRBD1; J: TRBJ2-3; size: -; V: TRBV7-6; CDR3: CASSLGVGQASTDTQYF; DNA: TGTGCCAGCAGCTTAGGAGTTGGACAGGCTAGCACAGATACGCAGTATTTT
D: -; J: TRBJ1-3; size: once; V: TRBV5-4; CDR3: CASSLARGSGNTIYF; DNA: TGTGCCAGCAGCTTGGCCAGGGGCTCTGGAAACACCATATATTTT
D: -; J: TRBJ1-2; size: medium-sized; V: TRBV30; CDR3: CAWTAPEGGHGYTF; DNA: TGTGCCTGGACCGCACCGGAGGGGGGGCATGGCTACACCTTC
D: -; J: TRBJ2-3; size: once; V: TRBV7-2; CDR3: CASSPSTDTQYF; DNA: TGTGCCAGCAGCCCCAGCACAGATACGCAGTATTTT
D: -; J: TRBJ1-4; size: -; V: TRBV15; CDR3: CATSRDVGGEKLFF; DNA: TGTGCCACCAGCAGAGATGTAGGGGGGGAAAAACTGTTTTTT
D: TRBD1; J: TRBJ2-1; size: -; V: TRBV7-9; CDR3: CASSTDRGREQFF; DNA: TGTGCCAGCAGCACCGACAGGGGGCGGGAGCAGTTCTTC
D: TRBD1; J: TRBJ1-2; size: once; V: TRBV6-1; CDR3: CASSRDRESFYGYTF; DNA: TGTGCCAGCAGCCGGGACAGAGAGAGTTTCTATGGCTACACCTTC
D: -; J: TRBJ2-1; size: -; V: TRBV20-1; CDR3: CSVAPYNEQFF; DNA: TGCAGTGTAGCACCTTACAATGAGCAGTTCTTC
D: -; J: TRBJ2-3; size: -; V: TRBV7-2; CDR3: CASSWGQDTQYF; DNA: TGTGCCAGCAGCTGGGGTCAAGATACGCAGTATTTT
D: -; J: TRBJ1-5; size: once; V: TRBV19; CDR3: CASTLRGSFQPQHF; DNA: TGTGCCAGTACCCTTAGGGGCTCTTTTCAGCCCCAGCATTTT
D: TRBD1; J: TRBJ2-7; size: -; V: TRBV18; CDR3: CASSPPRTGGSTYEQYF; DNA: TGTGCCAGCTCACCACCGAGGACAGGGGGCTCTACCTACGAGCAGTACTTC
D: -; J: TRBJ1-2; size: -; V: TRBV5-6; CDR3: CASSLAYDGYTF; DNA: TGTGCCAGCAGCTTGGCTTATGATGGCTACACCTTC
D: TRBD2; J: TRBJ2-7; size: -; V: TRBV7-6; CDR3: CASSSLAIRGDEQYF; DNA: TGTGCCAGCAGCTCTTTAGCGATCCGGGGGGACGAGCAGTACTTC
D: TRBD2; J: TRBJ2-7; size: -; V: TRBV11-2; CDR3: CASSQTGLAQSEQYF; DNA: TGTGCCAGCAGCCAGACGGGACTAGCTCAATCCGAGCAGTACTTC
D: TRBD1; J: TRBJ2-7; size: -; V: TRBV5-1; CDR3: CASSLGQGVNEQYF; DNA: TGCGCCAGCAGCTTGGGACAGGGAGTAAACGAGCAGTACTTC
D: -; J: TRBJ1-1; size: -; V: TRBV27; CDR3: CASSLKKSVPEAFF; DNA: TGTGCCAGCAGTTTGAAGAAGTCTGTCCCTGAAGCTTTCTTT
D: TRBD2; J: TRBJ2-1; size: -; V: TRBV2; CDR3: CASSAAGLNNEQFF; DNA: TGTGCCAGCAGTGCAGCGGGGTTAAACAATGAGCAGTTCTTC
D: -; J: TRBJ2-3; size: -; V: TRBV19; CDR3: CASSEQSGSSTDTQYF; DNA: TGTGCCAGTAGTGAGCAATCGGGGAGTAGCACAGATACGCAGTATTTT
D: -; J: TRBJ2-1; size: few; V: TRBV7-3; CDR3: CASSKEGPRGATGKYNEQFF; DNA: TGTGCCAGCAGCAAAGAAGGCCCGAGAGGGGCGACTGGTAAATACAATGAGCAGTTCTTC
D: -; J: TRBJ1-2; size: few; V: TRBV9; CDR3: CASSVPGYGYTF; DNA: TGTGCCAGCAGCGTACCTGGATATGGCTACACCTTC
D: TRBD1; J: TRBJ2-7; size: -; V: TRBV7-9; CDR3: CASSPPGQGPYEQYF; DNA: TGTGCCAGCAGCCCCCCGGGACAGGGACCCTACGAGCAGTACTTC
D: -; J: TRBJ2-3; size: once; V: TRBV6-1; CDR3: CASSAVSTVDTQYF; DNA: TGTGCCAGCAGTGCCGTTTCCACGGTAGATACGCAGTATTTT
D: -; J: TRBJ2-5; size: -; V: TRBV28; CDR3: CATGGTTQYF; DNA: TGTGCCACCGGGGGAACGACCCAGTACTTC
D: -; J: TRBJ1-2; size: -; V: TRBV2; CDR3: CASKADTLRHYGYTF; DNA: TGTGCCAGCAAGGCAGACACACTCCGCCACTATGGCTACACCTTC
D: -; J: TRBJ1-3; size: -; V: TRBV27; CDR3: CASSPTVISGNTIYF; DNA: TGTGCCAGCAGCCCGACAGTCATCTCTGGAAACACCATATATTTT
D: -; J: TRBJ1-1; size: -; V: TRBV19; CDR3: CASSVKGDTEAFF; DNA: TGTGCCAGTAGTGTCAAGGGGGACACTGAAGCTTTCTTT
D: -; J: TRBJ2-3; size: -; V: TRBV6-6; CDR3: CASSTYGGPTDTQYF; DNA: TGTGCCAGCAGCACTTACGGGGGGCCTACAGATACGCAGTATTTT
D: -; J: TRBJ1-4; size: -; V: TRBV18; CDR3: CASSPPAQNNEKLFF; DNA: TGTGCCAGCTCACCACCGGCCCAGAATAATGAAAAACTGTTTTTT
D: -; J: TRBJ2-1; size: -; V: TRBV7-9; CDR3: CASSPAGSSYNEQFF; DNA: TGTGCCAGCAGCCCCGCGGGGAGCTCCTACAATGAGCAGTTCTTC